Reported below is one TCR beta chain. Antigen: not known. CDR3 length equals 13 residues. Per the germline V gene, CDR1 is KGHSH and CDR2 is LQKENI. V lost 0 bases, J lost 5 bases, and 6 bases lay in between. This entry belongs to a study of shared clonotypes between healthy human individuals. Study-level results: Naive CD4 clonotype sharing across several donors was approximately 5.2%.

Only in-frame clones appear in the TCRdb table, and some are missing; sequencing was by immunoSEQ multiplex PCR. The table includes approximately 2.3 million clones, 85% to 95% detected once. The clonotype was recovered from a man between 18 and 35 years old in good health. Some clones in this sample may be carry-over from other donors' samples. The chain employs TRBV18 and TRBJ2-3; D is unresolved. Sequences were obtained from naive CD4+ T cells from PBMCs. Subset reported: CD45RA+ positively selected. In DNA form, the CDR3 reads TGTGCCAGCTCACCACCGACACTAGATACGCAGTATTTT. This codes for CASSPPTLDTQYF.